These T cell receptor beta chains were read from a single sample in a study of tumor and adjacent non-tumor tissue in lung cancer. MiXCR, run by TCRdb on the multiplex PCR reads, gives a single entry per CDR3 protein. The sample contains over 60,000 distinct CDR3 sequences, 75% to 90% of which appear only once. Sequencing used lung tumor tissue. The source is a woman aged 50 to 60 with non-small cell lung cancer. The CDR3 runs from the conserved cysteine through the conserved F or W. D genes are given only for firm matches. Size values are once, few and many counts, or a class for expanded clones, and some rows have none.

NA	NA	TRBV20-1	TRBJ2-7	TGCAGTGTTAGTCATTACCAGAGCTCCTACGAGCAGTACTTC	CSVSHYQSSYEQYF
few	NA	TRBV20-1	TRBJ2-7	TGCAGTGCTCCGAGCACGGGGATGGGGGACTACGAGCAGTACTTC	CSAPSTGMGDYEQYF
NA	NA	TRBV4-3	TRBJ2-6	TGCGCCTGCAGCCAAGGGACGTTAAACAGGACTTACTCTGGGGCCAACGTCCTGACTTTC	CACSQGTLNRTYSGANVLTF
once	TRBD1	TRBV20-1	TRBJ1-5	TGCACTGCTGTACCGGGACAGGGGTATAGCAATCAGCCCAAGCATTTT	CTAVPGQGYSNQPKHF
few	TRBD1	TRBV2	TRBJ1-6	TGTGCCAGCACGGGAGGGACAGTTAATTCACCCCTCCACTTT	CASTGGTVNSPLHF
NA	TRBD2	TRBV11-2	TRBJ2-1	TGTTCCAGCAGACCAGTGGGCGGGGGAAGCTCCTACAATGAGCAGTTCTTC	CSSRPVGGGSSYNEQFF
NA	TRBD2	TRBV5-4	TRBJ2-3	TGTGCCAGCAGTTACCCAGCGGGAGGACGTGTTATAGATACGCAGTATTTT	CASSYPAGGRVIDTQYF
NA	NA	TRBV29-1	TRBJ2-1	TGCAACGTTGAAGCCGAGGCGGGGGAGCAGTTCTTC	CNVEAEAGEQFF
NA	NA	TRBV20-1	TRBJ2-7	TGCAATGCTAGTCCGCGGGGCTCCTACGAGCAGTACTTC	CNASPRGSYEQYF
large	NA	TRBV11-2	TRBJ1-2	TGTGCCAGCAGCTTAACACGTACTAACTATGGCTACACCTTC	CASSLTRTNYGYTF
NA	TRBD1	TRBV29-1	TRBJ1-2	TGCAGCGTAGAGGACAGGGGGCTTGCCTACACCTTC	CSVEDRGLAYTF
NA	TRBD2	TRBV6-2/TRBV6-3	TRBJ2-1	TGTACCAGCAGATCCCCGTATAGCGGGAGTGGCTACAATGAGCAGTTCTTC	CTSRSPYSGSGYNEQFF
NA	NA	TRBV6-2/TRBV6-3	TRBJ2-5	TGTGCCAGCAGCATTGGAGAGACCCGATACTTC	CASSIGETRYF
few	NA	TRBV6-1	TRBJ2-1	TGTGCTAGCATGACGGCGTACGACAATGAGCAGTTCTTC	CASMTAYDNEQFF
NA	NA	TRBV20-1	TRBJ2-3	TGCAATACTAGAGATCTTTCAGGAGGCGCAGATACGCAGTATTTT	CNTRDLSGGADTQYF
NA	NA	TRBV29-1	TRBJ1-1	TGCAACGTAGATCGCGGCCTTATGAACACTGAAGCTTTCTTT	CNVDRGLMNTEAFF
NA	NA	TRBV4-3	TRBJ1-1	TGTGCCAGCAGCCAAGACCATACGGACAGAGCCAAAGCTTTGTTT	CASSQDHTDRAKALF
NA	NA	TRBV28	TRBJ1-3	TGTGCCAGCAGTCGTGGGGTCAGCTCTGGAAACACCATATATTTT	CASSRGVSSGNTIYF